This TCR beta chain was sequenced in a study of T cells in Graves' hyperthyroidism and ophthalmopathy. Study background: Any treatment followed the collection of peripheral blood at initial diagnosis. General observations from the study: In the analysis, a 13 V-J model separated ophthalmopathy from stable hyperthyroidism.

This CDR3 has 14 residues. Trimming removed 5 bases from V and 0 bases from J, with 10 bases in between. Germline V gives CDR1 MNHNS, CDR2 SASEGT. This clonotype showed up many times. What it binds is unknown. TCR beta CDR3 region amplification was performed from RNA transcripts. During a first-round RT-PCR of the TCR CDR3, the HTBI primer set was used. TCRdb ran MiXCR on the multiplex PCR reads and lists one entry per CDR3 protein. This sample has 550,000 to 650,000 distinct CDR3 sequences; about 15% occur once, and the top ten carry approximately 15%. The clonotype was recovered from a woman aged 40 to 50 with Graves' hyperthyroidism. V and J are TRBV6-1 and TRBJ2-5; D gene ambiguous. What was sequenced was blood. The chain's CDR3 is CASSYMGYQETQYF. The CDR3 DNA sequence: TGTGCCAGCAGTTATATGGGGTACCAAGAGACCCAGTACTTC.